This note documents a single T cell receptor beta chain sequence. The entry originates in a study of blood T cell repertoires in COVID-19. Overall study context: There were acute and convalescent COVID-19 samples, and they came from the United States, Italy and Spain. T cells, B-cell-depleted T cells, or PBMCs provided the cDNA or gDNA that served as material.

The authors' processing: Cell counts per sample came from amplifying reference gene primers. Here immunoSEQ multiplex PCR was the method, and the copy in TCRdb shows in-frame clones only, minus some. V, J and clone size reflect that table, while D and trimming were determined from the DNA. The repertoire includes under 250,000 clones, roughly 84% of them detected once, and over 1.5% sits in the top ten. The germline V gene encodes CDR1 SGHTA and CDR2 FQGNSA. CDR3 size: 13 residues. Trimming stripped 4 bases from V and 10 bases from J, with 17 bases between. Material: peripheral blood. The rearrangement links TRBV7-2 to TRBJ2-7; TRBD1 might be the D (5 bases). The clonotype was recovered from a woman aged 40 to 55 who had recovered from COVID-19. The CDR3 spells CASSSARPDNQYF. The CDR3 DNA sequence: TGTGCCAGCAGCTCTGCCCGCCCGGACAACCAGTACTTC.